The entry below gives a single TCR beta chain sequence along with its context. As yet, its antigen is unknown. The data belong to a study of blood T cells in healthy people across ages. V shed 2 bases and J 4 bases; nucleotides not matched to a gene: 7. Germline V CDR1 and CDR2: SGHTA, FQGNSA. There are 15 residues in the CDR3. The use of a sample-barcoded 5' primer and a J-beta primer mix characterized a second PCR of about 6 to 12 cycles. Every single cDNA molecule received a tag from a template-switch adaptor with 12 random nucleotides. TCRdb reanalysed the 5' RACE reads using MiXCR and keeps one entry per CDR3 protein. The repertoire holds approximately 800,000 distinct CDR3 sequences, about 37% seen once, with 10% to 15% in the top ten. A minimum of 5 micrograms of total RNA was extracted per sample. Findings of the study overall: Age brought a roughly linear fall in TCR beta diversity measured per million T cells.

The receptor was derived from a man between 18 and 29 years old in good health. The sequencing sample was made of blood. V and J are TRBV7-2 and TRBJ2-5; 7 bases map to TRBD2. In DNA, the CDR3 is TGTGCCAGCAGCTTAACACCTGGGAGGGGAGAGACCCAGTACTTC. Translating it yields CASSLTPGRGETQYF.